The present T cell receptor (beta chain) was sequenced within a study of tumor-infiltrating lymphocytes in primary liver carcinoma. Study-wide findings and caveats: Researchers found tumor-adjacent and tumor-blood pairs overlapped less than tumor region pairs. It was in tumors, not blood, that the top-250-clone fraction was significantly higher (p = 0.039).

Germline V CDR1 and CDR2: KGHDR, SFDVKD. The CDR3 extends over 15 amino acids. Trimming removed 6 bases at V and 4 bases at J, with 18 bases between. The authors made TCR beta cDNA from approximately 500 ng total RNA with a constant-region primer. Researchers made the TCR beta libraries by running three nested multiplex PCR rounds with slightly modified ARM-PCR. For around 10 cycles apiece, the opening two PCR rounds ran with TRBV1-TRBV30 forward primers and a C-beta reverse primer. TCRdb recomputed calls from the multiplex PCR reads with MiXCR, one row per CDR3 protein. Of 150,000 to 200,000 distinct CDR3 sequences listed, 85% were seen once; the top ten hold 15% to 20%. On this clonotype: Antigen unknown. Given a much more abundant clone one base away, this may be a read error.

Without any cell sorting, 20-30 mg of bulk tissue yielded co-extracted RNA and DNA. The chain links TRBV24-1 to TRBJ2-7; D might be TRBD1 or TRBD2, each matching 5 bases. This receptor was identified in a man in his forties with primary liver carcinoma and hepatitis B virus infection. The sample comprised tumor tissue from primary liver carcinoma. The CDR3 region is CATSYGDPGVYEQYF. The DNA for the CDR3 is TGTGCCACCAGTTATGGGGACCCCGGGGTGTACGAGCAGTACTTC.